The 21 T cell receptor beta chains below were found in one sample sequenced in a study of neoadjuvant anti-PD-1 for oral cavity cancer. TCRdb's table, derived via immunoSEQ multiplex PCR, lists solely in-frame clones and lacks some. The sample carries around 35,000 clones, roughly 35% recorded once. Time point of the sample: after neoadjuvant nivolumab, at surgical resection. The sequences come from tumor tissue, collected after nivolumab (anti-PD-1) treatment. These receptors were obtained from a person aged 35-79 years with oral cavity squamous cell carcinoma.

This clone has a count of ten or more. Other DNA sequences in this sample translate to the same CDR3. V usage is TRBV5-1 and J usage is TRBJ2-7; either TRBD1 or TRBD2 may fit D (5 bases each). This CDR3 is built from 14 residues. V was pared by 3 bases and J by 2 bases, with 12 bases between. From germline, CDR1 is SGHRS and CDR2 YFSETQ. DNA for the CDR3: TGCGCCAGCAGCTCCCGGGACGGCACCTACGAGCAGTACTTC. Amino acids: CASSSRDGTYEQYF.

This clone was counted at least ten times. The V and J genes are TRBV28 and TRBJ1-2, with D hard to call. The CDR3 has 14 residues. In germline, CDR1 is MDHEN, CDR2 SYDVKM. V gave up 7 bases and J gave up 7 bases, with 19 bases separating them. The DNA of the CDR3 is TGTGCCAGCACTCCGATTCCGATTACTCGTGGCTACACCTTC. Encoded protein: CASTPIPITRGYTF.

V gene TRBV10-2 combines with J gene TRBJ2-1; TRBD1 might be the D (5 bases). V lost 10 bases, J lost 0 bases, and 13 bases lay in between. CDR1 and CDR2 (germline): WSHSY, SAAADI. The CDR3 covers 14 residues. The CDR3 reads CATNPDNSYNEQFF. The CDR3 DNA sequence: TGCGCCACCAACCCGGACAACTCCTACAATGAGCAGTTCTTC.

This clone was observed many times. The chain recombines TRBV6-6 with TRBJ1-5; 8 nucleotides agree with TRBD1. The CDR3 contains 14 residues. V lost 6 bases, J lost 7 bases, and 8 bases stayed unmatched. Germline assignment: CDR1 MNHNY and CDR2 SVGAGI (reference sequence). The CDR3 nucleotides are TGTGCCAGCAGCCCCGGGACAGGCTGGCAGCCCCAGCATTTT. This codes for CASSPGTGWQPQHF.

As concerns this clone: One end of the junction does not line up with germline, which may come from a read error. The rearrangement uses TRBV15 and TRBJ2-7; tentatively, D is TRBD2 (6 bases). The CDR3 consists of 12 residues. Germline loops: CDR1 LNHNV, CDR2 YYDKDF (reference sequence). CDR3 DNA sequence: TGTGCCACCAGCAGATCCTCGGGAGCTCGGGAGTTC. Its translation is CATSRSSGAREF.

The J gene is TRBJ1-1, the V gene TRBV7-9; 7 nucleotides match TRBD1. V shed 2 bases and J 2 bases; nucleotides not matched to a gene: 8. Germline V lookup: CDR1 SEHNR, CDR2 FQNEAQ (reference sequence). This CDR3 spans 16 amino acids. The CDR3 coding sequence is TGTGCCAGCAGCTTAATCTTACAGGGGAAAAACACTGAAGCTTTCTTT. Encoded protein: CASSLILQGKNTEAFF.

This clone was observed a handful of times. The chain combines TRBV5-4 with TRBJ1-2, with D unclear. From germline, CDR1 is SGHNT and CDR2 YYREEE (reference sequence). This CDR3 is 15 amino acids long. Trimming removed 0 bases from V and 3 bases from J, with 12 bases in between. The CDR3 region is CASSLGSDTYYGYTF. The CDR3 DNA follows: TGTGCCAGCAGCTTGGGCTCCGACACCTACTATGGCTACACCTTC.

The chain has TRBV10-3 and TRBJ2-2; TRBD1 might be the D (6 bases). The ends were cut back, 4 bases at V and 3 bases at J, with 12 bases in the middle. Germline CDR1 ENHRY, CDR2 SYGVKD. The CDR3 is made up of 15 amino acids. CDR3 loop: CAISVDRTYTGELFF. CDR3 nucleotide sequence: TGTGCCATCAGTGTCGACAGGACTTACACCGGGGAGCTGTTTTTT.

In DNA, the CDR3 is TGTGCCAGCTCACCTGGACTAGCGGGACGCAATGAGCAGTTCTTC. It is translated as CASSPGLAGRNEQFF. The chain is built from TRBV18 and TRBJ2-1; TRBD2 agrees at 12 bases. Germline trimming cut 3 bases from V and 6 bases from J; bases unmatched to any gene: 3. The CDR3 contains 15 residues. Germline assignment: CDR1 KGHSH and CDR2 LQKENI.

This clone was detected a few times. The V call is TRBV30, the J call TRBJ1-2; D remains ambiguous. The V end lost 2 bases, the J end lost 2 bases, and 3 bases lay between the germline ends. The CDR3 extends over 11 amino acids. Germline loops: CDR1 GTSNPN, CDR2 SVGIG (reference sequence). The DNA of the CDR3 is TGTGCCTGGAGTAACAACTATGGCTACACCTTC. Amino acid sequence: CAWSNNYGYTF.

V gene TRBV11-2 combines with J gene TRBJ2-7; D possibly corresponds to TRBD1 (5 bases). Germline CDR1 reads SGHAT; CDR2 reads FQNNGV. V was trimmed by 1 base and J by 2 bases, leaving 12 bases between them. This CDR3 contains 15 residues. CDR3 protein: CASSLGGRATYEQYF. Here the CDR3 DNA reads TGTGCCAGCAGCTTAGGTGGCAGGGCGACCTACGAGCAGTACTTC.

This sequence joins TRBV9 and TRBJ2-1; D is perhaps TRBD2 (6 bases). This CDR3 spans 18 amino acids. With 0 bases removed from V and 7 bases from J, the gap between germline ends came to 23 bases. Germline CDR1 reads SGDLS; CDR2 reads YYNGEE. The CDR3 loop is CASSVATVGRAAGNEQFF. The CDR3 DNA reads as TGTGCCAGCAGCGTAGCTACAGTGGGGCGGGCGGCGGGGAATGAGCAGTTCTTC. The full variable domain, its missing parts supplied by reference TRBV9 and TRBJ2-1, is DSGVTQTPKHLITATGQRVTLRCSPRSGDLSVYWYQQSLDQGLQFLIQYYNGEERAKGNILERFSAQQFPDLHSELNLSSLELGDSALYFCASSVATVGRAAGNEQFFGPGTRLTVL.

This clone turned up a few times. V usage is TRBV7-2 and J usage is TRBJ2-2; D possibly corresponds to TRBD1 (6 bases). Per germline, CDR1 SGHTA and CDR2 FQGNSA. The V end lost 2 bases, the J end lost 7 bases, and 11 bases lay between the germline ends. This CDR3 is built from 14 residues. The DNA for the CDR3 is TGTGCCAGCAGCTTAAACAGGGTGGTCGGGGAGCTGTTTTTT. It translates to CASSLNRVVGELFF.

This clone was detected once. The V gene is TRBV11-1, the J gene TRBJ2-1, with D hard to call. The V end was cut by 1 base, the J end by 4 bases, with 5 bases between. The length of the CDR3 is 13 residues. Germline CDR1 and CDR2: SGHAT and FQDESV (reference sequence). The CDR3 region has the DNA TGTGCCAGCAGCTTAGTTCTGTACAATGAGCAGTTCTTC. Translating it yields CASSLVLYNEQFF.

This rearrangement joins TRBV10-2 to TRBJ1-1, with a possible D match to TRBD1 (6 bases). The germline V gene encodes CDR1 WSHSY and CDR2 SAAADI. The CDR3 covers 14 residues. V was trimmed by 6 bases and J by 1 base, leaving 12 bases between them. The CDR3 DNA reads TGCGCCAGCAGGACACAGGGAGGGAACACTGAAGCTTTCTTT. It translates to CASRTQGGNTEAFF.

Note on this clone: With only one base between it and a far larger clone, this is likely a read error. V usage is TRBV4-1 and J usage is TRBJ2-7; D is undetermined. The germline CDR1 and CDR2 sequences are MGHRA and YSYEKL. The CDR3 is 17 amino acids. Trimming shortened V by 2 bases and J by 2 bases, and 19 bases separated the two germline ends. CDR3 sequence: CASSQRVLGGGAYEQYF. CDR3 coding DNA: TGCGCCAGCAGCCAAAGGGTGTTGGGTGGTGGAGCCTACGAGCAGTACTTC.

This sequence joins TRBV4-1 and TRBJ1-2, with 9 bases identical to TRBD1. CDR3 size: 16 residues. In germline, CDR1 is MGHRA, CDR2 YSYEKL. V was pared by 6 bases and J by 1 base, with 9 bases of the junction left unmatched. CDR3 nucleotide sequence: TGCGCCAGCAGGGGGACAGGGCTTAAATTTAACTATGGCTACACCTTC. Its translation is CASRGTGLKFNYGYTF.

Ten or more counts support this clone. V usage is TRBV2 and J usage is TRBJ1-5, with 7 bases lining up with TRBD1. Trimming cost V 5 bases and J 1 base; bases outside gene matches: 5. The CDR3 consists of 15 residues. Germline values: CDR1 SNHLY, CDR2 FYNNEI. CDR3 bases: TGTGCCAGCAGTCACCCGACAGGGAGCAATCAGCCCCAGCATTTT. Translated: CASSHPTGSNQPQHF.

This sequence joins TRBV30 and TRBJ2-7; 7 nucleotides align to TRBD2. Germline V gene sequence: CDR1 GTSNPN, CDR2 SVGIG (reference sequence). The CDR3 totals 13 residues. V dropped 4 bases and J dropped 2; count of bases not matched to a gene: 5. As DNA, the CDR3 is TGTGCCTGGAAACGTGGGAGGGCCTACGAGCAGTACTTC. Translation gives CAWKRGRAYEQYF.

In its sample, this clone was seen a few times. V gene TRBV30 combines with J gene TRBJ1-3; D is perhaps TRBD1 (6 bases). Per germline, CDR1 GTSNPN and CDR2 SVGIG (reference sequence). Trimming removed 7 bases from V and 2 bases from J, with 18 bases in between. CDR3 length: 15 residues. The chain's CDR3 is CAYKRGRLPGNTIYF. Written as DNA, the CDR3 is TGTGCCTACAAGCGGGGGCGCCTTCCTGGAAACACCATATATTTT.

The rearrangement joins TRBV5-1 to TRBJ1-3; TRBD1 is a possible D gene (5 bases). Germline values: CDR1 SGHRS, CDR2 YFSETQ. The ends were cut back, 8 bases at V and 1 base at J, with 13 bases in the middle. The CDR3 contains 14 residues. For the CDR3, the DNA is TGCGCCAGTGGGACGGAGGGGTCTGGAAACACCATATATTTT. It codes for CASGTEGSGNTIYF.